This TCR beta chain was sequenced during a study of PD-L1 blockade in urothelial cancer. Overall study context: Counts from blood samples showed a median of 141,255 T cells.

Time point noted: pretreatment peripheral blood. The patients' disease, urothelial carcinoma, was locally advanced or metastatic. This CDR3 has 15 amino acids. V was clipped by 3 bases and J by 2 bases; unmatched bases: 1. Germline V gene lookup returns CDR1 LNHNV and CDR2 YYDKDF (reference sequence). TCRdb's table, derived via immunoSEQ multiplex PCR, lists solely in-frame clones and lacks some. The sample lists approximately 72,000 clones, around 88% occurring once. The sequence was collected from a man between 60 and 75 years old with urothelial cancer. The rearrangement links TRBV15 to TRBJ1-3; 10 nucleotides line up with TRBD1. Sequencing used PBMCs, obtained around atezolizumab (anti-PD-L1) treatment. The CDR3 sequence: CATSSDRGPGNTIYF. Here the CDR3 DNA reads TGTGCCACCAGCAGCGACAGGGGGCCTGGAAACACCATATATTTT.